The clone carrying this TCR beta chain was seen a single time. This sample was included in a study of blood T cell repertoires in COVID-19. Study in general: Spain, Italy and the United States supplied samples that represented acute and convalescent COVID-19. PBMCs, B-cell-depleted T cells, or T cells provided the cDNA or gDNA that made up the material.

Authors' processing steps: Scientists estimated how many nucleated cells there were by amplifying reference gene primers. This table comes from immunoSEQ multiplex PCR, and its TCRdb copy is limited to in-frame clones, with some not included. The V and J calls and clone size were taken over from that table, and D and trimming were inferred from the DNA. The sample lists about 200,000 clones; around nine tenths were seen once. Followed over time, Seattle patients had been enrolled while infection was active. This sequence originates from a man in his forties or fifties with COVID-19, enrolled during active disease. Sequenced: peripheral blood.

CDR3: CASSRKGESEAFF. Written as DNA, the CDR3 is TGTGCCAGCAGCAGAAAAGGGGAATCCGAAGCTTTCTTT. The genes are TRBV3-1 (or the pseudogene TRBV3-2) and TRBJ1-1, with a tentative D call TRBD1 (5 bases). This CDR3 comprises 13 residues. Looked up from germline, CDR1 is LGHDT and CDR2 is YNNKEL (reference sequence). Trimming shortened V by 5 bases and J by 8 bases, and 15 bases separated the two germline ends.